This T cell receptor (beta chain) was captured by sequencing in a study of metastatic and nonmetastatic thyroid tumors. Study-wide background: Where malignant and benign thyroid patients were concerned, repertoires were compared across blood and tumor or nodule tissue.

Authors' methods: To classify distant metastasis in papillary thyroid cancer, a model was built from CDR3 differences across clinicopathological groups. MiXCR reprocessed the PCR reads for TCRdb. The V and J calls reflect TCRdb's pipeline rather than the authors' work. The table has under 5,500 clones, around 23% seen once. All patients were untreated before thyroid surgery. Study-wide findings and caveats: TCR beta diversity was reportedly significantly higher in malignant thyroid tumors than benign nodules, in blood and tumor.

By its share, this clone is medium-sized (0.01 to 0.1%). What it binds is unknown. The germline CDR1 and CDR2 sequences are SGHTA and FQGTGA. The CDR3 contains 13 residues. The germline V and J ends were trimmed by 0 bases and 4 bases, with 5 bases remaining between them. This TCR came from a female donor with papillary thyroid cancer or a benign thyroid nodule (not recorded which). Some clones in this sample may be carry-over from other donors' samples. V and J are TRBV7-3 and TRBJ2-3, with D uncertain. The sequenced sample was adjacent normal tissue. The CDR3 here is CASSLTLSDTQYF. CDR3 nucleotides: TGTGCCAGCAGCTTAACCTTATCAGATACGCAGTATTTT.